This T cell receptor beta chain was found in a study of blood T cell repertoires in COVID-19. The J segment lost 8 bases and the V segment lost 5 bases, leaving 12 bases of the junction unmatched. The CDR3 extends over 16 amino acids. CDR1 and CDR2 from the germline V gene are MNHEY and SMNVEV (reference sequence). Generated by immunoSEQ multiplex PCR, the TCRdb table keeps only in-frame clones and is missing some. Among 150,000 to 200,000 clones listed, 70% to 85% were seen once. The chain joins TRBV27 to TRBJ1-5, with 10 bases lining up with TRBD1. Specimen: peripheral blood. The TCR sequence derives from a man aged 50-60 years who had recovered from COVID-19. CDR3 sequence (DNA): TGTGCCAGCAGTGAAGGTCTGGGACAGGGGTTGAAGCCCCAGCATTTT. It is translated as CASSEGLGQGLKPQHF.